This T cell receptor beta chain is drawn from a study of beta chain features in type 1 diabetes. Study-wide results and limits: VDJ junctions in type 1 diabetes patients carried more deletions and fewer insertions.

Germline values: CDR1 SGHDN, CDR2 FVKESK. The V segment lost 4 bases and the J segment 0 bases; nucleotides outside the gene matches: 13. CDR3 length equals 20 residues. The sample holds many counts of this clone. No antigen is known for it. Reverse transcribing all isolated RNA meant expressed TCRB transcripts were sequenced. Sequencing used immunoSEQ multiplex PCR; TCRdb keeps in-frame clones, though not all of them. The sample lists over 150,000 clones, roughly 8.1% occurring once. The TCR originated in a young man in good health. J is TRBJ2-3 and V is TRBV14; 13 nucleotides match TRBD2. The sample consisted of central memory CD4+ T cells from blood. CDR3 in amino acids: CASSPRRGLAGYSSTDTQYF. CDR3 DNA: TGTGCCAGCAGCCCACGACGGGGACTAGCGGGGTACTCTAGCACAGATACGCAGTATTTT.